These T cell receptor beta chains were read from a single sample in a study of graft-versus-host responses after intestinal transplantation. Their recognized antigens are unknown. The method was immunoSEQ multiplex PCR; TCRdb's version includes in-frame clones alone and lacks a portion of them. The table has about 120,000 clones, less than 95% seen once. Sample: unstimulated CD4+ T cells sorted from spleen or lymph node cells, taken before intestinal transplant. The receptors were sampled from a human donor who received an intestinal transplant. The CDR3 runs from the conserved cysteine through the conserved F or W.

V gene,J gene,CDR3 protein
TRBV5-5,TRBJ2-1,CASSGTSGGPKEQFF
TRBV14,TRBJ1-6,CASSQYREGSPLHF
TRBV11-2,TRBJ2-5,CASSLARGTQYF
TRBV11-2,TRBJ2-2,CASSNRGSTGELFF
TRBV7-2,TRBJ1-2,CASRGNGELRGYTF
TRBV18,TRBJ2-7,CASSPGHIYEQYF
TRBV5-4,TRBJ2-1,CASSRQGYNEQFF
TRBV6-5,TRBJ2-6,CASSDRGPGANVLTF
TRBV19,TRBJ1-5,CASSIRGRDNQPQHF
TRBV9,TRBJ2-1,CASSVPGLAGKNEQFF
TRBV6-5,TRBJ1-3,CASSTGLNTIYF
TRBV27,TRBJ1-1,CASSWASSNTEAFF
TRBV5-1,TRBJ2-5,CASSPGLAGGLGETQYF
TRBV15,TRBJ1-1,CATSNGGQIHTEAFF
TRBV6-6,TRBJ1-1,CASSYPGQTEAFF
TRBV7-9,TRBJ2-5,CASSLYVGPPSGETQYF
TRBV7-2,TRBJ2-3,CASSLVGTPNTDTQYF
TRBV19,TRBJ2-7,CASSDLAGGHYEQYF
TRBV6-5,TRBJ1-2,CASSYWAGRVLYGYTF
TRBV5-6,TRBJ1-5,CASSLAGRAYQPQHF
TRBV7-3,TRBJ2-1,CASSLKVGGRAYNEQFF
TRBV7-9,TRBJ1-2,CASSYYFSVGQNYGYTF
TRBV28,TRBJ2-1,CASVSSRVEQFF
TRBV28,TRBJ1-5,CASSLGQGQHF
TRBV5-1,TRBJ1-6,CASSLQGQGQGSPLHF
TRBV7-2,TRBJ2-3,CASSLEVGRGTDTQYF
TRBV19,TRBJ2-1,CASSRDRVNGEQFF
TRBV5-1,TRBJ2-7,CASSLASSYEQYF
TRBV7-2,TRBJ2-2,CASSLEPGANTGELFF
TRBV6-1,TRBJ2-5,CASSTRLGQETQYF
TRBV5-1,TRBJ2-1,CASGIAGGLSNEQFF
TRBV11-3,TRBJ2-7,CASSHGWRQGYEQYF
TRBV2,TRBJ2-1,CASWAGGTDEQFF
TRBV28,TRBJ2-4,CASSFRGQVSKNIQYF
TRBV6-1,TRBJ2-1,CASSEIARQPNEQFF
TRBV5-1,TRBJ2-2,CASSGQGHTGELFF
TRBV7-2,TRBJ2-7,CASSSYGLAAIKQYF
TRBV9,TRBJ1-5,CASSPGQSLNQPQHF
TRBV10-2,TRBJ2-3,CASSEGWAGKRAEADTQYF
TRBV5-5,TRBJ2-3,CASSKLSGGRTDTQYF
TRBV5-1,TRBJ2-1,CASSFGGGSYNEQFF
TRBV10-1,TRBJ2-2,CASSDERFANTGELFF
TRBV5-8,TRBJ1-2,CASSLVRGSYGYTF
TRBV6-4,TRBJ2-3,CASSEGTSGGTDTQYF
TRBV6-1,TRBJ2-3,CASSEERADTQYF
TRBV5-1,TRBJ2-7,CASSPPRGATYEQYF
TRBV18,TRBJ2-7,CASSPRPGQGGTYEQYF
TRBV30,TRBJ1-3,CAWLRPDRVRNTIYF